Presented here are 24 T cell receptor beta chains from one specimen sequenced in a study of shared clonotypes between healthy human individuals. Assay used: immunoSEQ multiplex PCR; TCRdb lists only in-frame clones, some missing. Of about 1,800,000 clones detected, about 95% appear once; the ten largest clones hold 1.2%. CD45RO-negative, CCR7-selected cells formed the naive CD8 fraction, which excluded terminally differentiated effector memory CD45RA+ cells. The sequencing input was naive CD8+ T cells sorted from blood. The receptor set was obtained from a man younger than 35 in good health.

CDR3 protein: CASSLARTPGETQYF. For the CDR3, the DNA is TGTGCCAGCAGCTTAGCCCGTACACCCGGGGAGACCCAGTACTTC. The chain employs TRBV11-3 and TRBJ2-5; D is ambiguous. The ends were cut back, 1 base at V and 5 bases at J, with 14 bases in the middle. CDR1 and CDR2 from the germline V gene are SGHNT and YENEEA. This CDR3 region has 15 residues.

The chain recombines TRBV5-1 with TRBJ2-2, with D hard to call. The CDR3 is 11 residues long. Germline lookup yields CDR1 SGHRS and CDR2 YFSETQ. V lost 5 bases, J lost 7 bases, and 6 bases lay in between. For the CDR3, the DNA is TGCGCCAGCAGAGGTGACGGGGAGCTGTTTTTT. This codes for CASRGDGELFF.

The rearrangement uses TRBV4-1 and TRBJ2-7; TRBD1 is a possible D gene (7 bases). The CDR3 loop spans 17 amino acids. V lost 0 bases and J lost 7, with 22 bases in between. Germline CDR1 is MGHRA and CDR2 is YSYEKL. The CDR3 DNA sequence: TGCGCCAGCAGCCAAGATCGAACAGGGGCCCGACGGGGGGAGCAGTACTTC. Encoded protein: CASSQDRTGARRGEQYF.

The chain combines TRBV6-6 with TRBJ1-1, with 9 positions matching TRBD1. Germline CDR1 is MNHNY and CDR2 is SVGAGI (reference sequence). Unmatched junction bases numbered 3, after V lost 2 bases and J lost 8 bases. This CDR3 region has 13 residues. The CDR3 DNA sequence: TGTGCCAGCAGTTACCCGGGGACAGGGGAAGCTTTCTTT. This gives the protein CASSYPGTGEAFF.

The gene calls are TRBV19 and TRBJ2-7; tentative D call: TRBD2 (6 bases). Between the trimmed V and J ends, which lost 6 bases and 2 bases, there was a span of 17 bases. Germline CDR1 is LNHDA and CDR2 is SQIVND (reference sequence). The CDR3 loop spans 15 amino acids. The CDR3 nucleotides are TGTGCCAGTAGCTGGGGGGAAGGGGTGGCCTACGAGCAGTACTTC. This codes for CASSWGEGVAYEQYF.

V and J are TRBV4-1 and TRBJ2-7; 10 bases map to TRBD2. Germline V lookup: CDR1 MGHRA, CDR2 YSYEKL. The J segment lost 1 base and the V segment lost 0 bases, leaving 3 bases of the junction unmatched. This CDR3 contains 16 residues. The CDR3 reads CASSQEALAGSYEQYF. The CDR3, as DNA: TGCGCCAGCAGCCAAGAGGCACTAGCGGGATCCTACGAGCAGTACTTC.

The chain joins TRBV28 to TRBJ2-5; no definite D call. In germline, CDR1 is MDHEN, CDR2 SYDVKM. The V and J ends lost 4 bases and 5 bases respectively, with 17 bases between them. This CDR3 region has 15 residues. CDR3 in amino acids: CASSSTGVLGETQYF. The CDR3 bases are TGTGCCAGCAGTTCGACCGGAGTTTTGGGGGAGACCCAGTACTTC.

The gene calls are TRBV15 and TRBJ1-5; D gene ambiguous. Deletions cut 0 bases from V and 2 bases from J, with 8 bases between. CDR1 is LNHNV and CDR2 is YYDKDF in the germline V gene (reference sequence). The CDR3 consists of 15 residues. CDR3 DNA sequence: TGTGCCACCAGCAGAGATGTGGAGGGCAATCAGCCCCAGCATTTT. Translation gives CATSRDVEGNQPQHF.

J is TRBJ2-2 and V is TRBV27; 7 nucleotides match TRBD1. Germline CDR1 and CDR2: MNHEY and SMNVEV (reference sequence). V lost 4 bases, J lost 9 bases, and 5 bases stayed unmatched. The CDR3 extends over 13 amino acids. As DNA, the CDR3 is TGTGCCAGCAGTTCCGACAGGGCCCGGGAGCTGTTTTTT. Protein: CASSSDRARELFF.

Worth noting for this clone: Other DNA sequences in the sample encode the same CDR3. The J gene is TRBJ1-5, the V gene TRBV27, with no clear D. The germline V gene has CDR1 MNHEY and CDR2 SMNVEV (reference sequence). V gave up 0 bases and J gave up 4 bases, with 7 bases separating them. The CDR3 totals 14 residues. CDR3 coding DNA: TGTGCCAGCAGTTTATCGTCATCAAATCAGCCCCAGCATTTT. It yields the protein CASSLSSSNQPQHF.

A word on this clone: The identical CDR3 is also encoded by other nucleotide sequences in the sample. This rearrangement joins TRBV9 to TRBJ2-1, with D hard to call. Germline loops: CDR1 SGDLS, CDR2 YYNGEE. There are 11 residues in the CDR3. Trimming removed 3 bases from V and 4 bases from J, with 2 bases in between. The CDR3 sequence is CASSEYNEQFF. CDR3 bases: TGTGCCAGCAGCGAATACAATGAGCAGTTCTTC.

Concerning this clone: The identical CDR3 is also encoded by other nucleotide sequences in the sample. The chain is built from TRBV7-8 and TRBJ2-7; D gene ambiguous. The germline V gene encodes CDR1 SGHVS and CDR2 FQNEAQ. CDR3 length equals 14 residues. V was trimmed by 0 bases and J by 2 bases, leaving 8 bases between them. Here the CDR3 DNA reads TGTGCCAGCAGCTTAGCAGGGAACGCCTACGAGCAGTACTTC. Translated: CASSLAGNAYEQYF.

The chain uses TRBV7-9 and TRBJ1-2, with 8 bases identical to TRBD1. Trimming took 5 bases from V and 0 from J; bases not matched to a gene: 2. The V gene's germline CDR1 is SEHNR and CDR2 FQNEAQ (reference sequence). The length of the CDR3 is 14 residues. The CDR3 DNA follows: TGTGCCAGCAGCGAGGACAGGGCTAACTATGGCTACACCTTC. Translated, it gives CASSEDRANYGYTF. The whole variable domain, filled in from reference TRBV7-9 and TRBJ1-2, reads DTGVSQNPRHKITKRGQNVTFRCDPISEHNRLYWYRQTLGQGPEFLTYFQNEAQLEKSRLLSDRFSAERPKGSFSTLEIQRTEQGDSAMYLCASSEDRANYGYTFGSGTRLTVV.

In its sample, this clone was seen once. The chain employs TRBV6-1 and TRBJ2-3, with D uncertain. The CDR3 is 13 amino acids. Trimming left V 4 bases short and J 5 bases short, with 10 bases between. CDR1 is MNHNS and CDR2 is SASEGT in the germline V gene. The CDR3 nucleotides read TGTGCCAGCAGTGGAGGAACGGGAGATACGCAGTATTTT. It translates to CASSGGTGDTQYF.

A word on this clone: Other DNA sequences within the sample encode an identical CDR3. The genes are TRBV27 and TRBJ2-7; 11 bases are shared with TRBD2. Germline values: CDR1 MNHEY, CDR2 SMNVEV (reference sequence). The CDR3 runs 15 residues. Losses at the gene ends were 2 bases for V and 2 bases for J; bases not matched to a gene: 2. The CDR3 reads CASSLTGLAAYEQYF. Here the CDR3 DNA reads TGTGCCAGCAGTTTAACGGGACTAGCGGCCTACGAGCAGTACTTC.

The chain couples TRBV4-3 to TRBJ2-7; tentatively, D is TRBD2 (5 bases). Germline values: CDR1 LGHNA, CDR2 YSLEER. Trimming pared 1 base from V and 4 bases from J, leaving 14 bases between. The CDR3 has 15 amino acids. CDR3 sequence: CASSQVMEEGYEQYF. The CDR3 DNA reads as TGCGCCAGCAGCCAAGTGATGGAGGAAGGGTACGAGCAGTACTTC.

The chain recombines TRBV6-6 with TRBJ2-5; the match to TRBD1 covers 7 bases. J was trimmed by 2 bases and V by 2 bases; bases with no gene match: 5. The CDR3 has 15 amino acids. Germline V lookup: CDR1 MNHNY, CDR2 SVGAGI (reference sequence). For the CDR3, the DNA is TGTGCCAGCAGTTACCTGGGGACAGCACAAGAGACCCAGTACTTC. It encodes CASSYLGTAQETQYF.

This sequence joins TRBV7-9 and TRBJ2-7; D is uncertain. Looked up from germline, CDR1 is SEHNR and CDR2 is FQNEAQ (reference sequence). The V gene lost 1 base and the J gene lost 2 bases, with 9 bases spanning the gap. The CDR3 sequence is 14 residues long. The DNA of the CDR3 is TGTGCCAGCAGCTTAGTTTCAGAAACCTACGAGCAGTACTTC. Translated: CASSLVSETYEQYF.

The chain has TRBV19 and TRBJ2-7, with D possibly being TRBD2 (6 bases). With 7 bases removed from V and 2 bases from J, the gap between germline ends came to 15 bases. Germline V lookup: CDR1 LNHDA, CDR2 SQIVND (reference sequence). This CDR3 has 14 residues. DNA for the CDR3: TGTGCCAGTAACCCCGGGACTCAAACCTACGAGCAGTACTTC. Translating it yields CASNPGTQTYEQYF.

This clone was seen once. The chain uses TRBV11-2 and TRBJ2-3; D ambiguous. The CDR3 length is 13 residues. The ends were cut back, 5 bases at V and 6 bases at J, with 12 bases in the middle. From germline, CDR1 is SGHAT and CDR2 FQNNGV. CDR3 bases: TGTGCCAGCAGCCCTCAGCATGGGGATACGCAGTATTTT. Amino acids: CASSPQHGDTQYF.

This chain connects TRBV5-1 to TRBJ2-5; no reliable D call. The CDR3 is 12 residues long. Trimming pared 0 bases from V and 5 bases from J, leaving 5 bases between. Germline CDR1 reads SGHRS; CDR2 reads YFSETQ. The CDR3 region is CASSLGMETQYF. For the CDR3, the DNA is TGCGCCAGCAGCTTGGGTATGGAGACCCAGTACTTC.

V usage is TRBV9 and J usage is TRBJ2-3; D is ambiguous. Between the trimmed V and J ends, which lost 2 bases and 6 bases, there was a span of 10 bases. The CDR3 contains 13 residues. CDR1 is SGDLS, CDR2 YYNGEE, per germline. The CDR3 sequence is CASSVLLMDTQYF. The CDR3 coding sequence is TGTGCCAGCAGCGTGCTCCTGATGGATACGCAGTATTTT.

J is TRBJ2-1 and V is TRBV11-2; TRBD2 is a possible D gene (6 bases). Trimming took 2 bases from V and 5 from J, leaving 10 bases between them. The CDR3 runs to 14 residues. Germline values: CDR1 SGHAT, CDR2 FQNNGV. CDR3 nucleotide sequence: TGTGCCAGCAGCTTATGGGGGGAGAACAATGAGCAGTTCTTC. Residues: CASSLWGENNEQFF.

The chain uses TRBV19 and TRBJ2-3; D unclear. Trimming removed 5 bases from V and 2 bases from J, with 11 bases in between. Germline CDR1 is LNHDA and CDR2 is SQIVND (reference sequence). This CDR3 is built from 14 residues. The CDR3 spells CASSDRQHTDTQYF. Written as DNA, the CDR3 is TGTGCCAGTAGTGATCGTCAGCACACAGATACGCAGTATTTT.